These 15 T cell receptor beta chains originate from one sample sequenced in a study of T cell repertoires in cytomegalovirus infection. MiXCR, applied by TCRdb to the reads, yields one record per CDR3 protein. The sample carries about 920,000 distinct CDR3 sequences, 25% to 40% recorded once. Their target antigens are unknown. Sequenced here: cultured CD8+ T cells from PBMCs, sampled from culture after CMV antigen stimulation. Every receptor here comes from a human donor in good health (CMV status not recorded). Some clones in this sample may be carry-over from other donors' samples.

About this clonotype: This may stem from a read error, because a much larger clone lies one nucleotide away. The CDR3: CASSQAVVASPLHF. CDR3 DNA: TGTGCCAGCAGCCAGGCAGTAGTGGCTTCACCCCTCCACTTT. This chain connects TRBV7-2 to TRBJ1-6; D is unresolved. This CDR3 has 14 amino acids. The germline V gene has CDR1 SGHTA and CDR2 FQGNSA. V lost 5 bases and J lost 9, with 14 bases in between.

This clonotype was recorded at least ten times. The J gene is TRBJ1-1, the V gene TRBV7-2; D is undetermined. Germline CDR1 and CDR2: SGHTA and FQGNSA. The CDR3 extends over 16 amino acids. V was shortened by 0 bases and J by 3 bases, with 14 bases between the two germline ends. CDR3 in amino acids: CASSLAGEGKDTEAFF. CDR3 sequence (DNA): TGTGCCAGCAGCTTAGCCGGGGAGGGCAAGGACACTGAAGCTTTCTTT.

A few counts support this clonotype. V and J are TRBV6-5 and TRBJ2-3, with 7 bases lining up with TRBD2. The V and J ends lost 0 bases and 8 bases, in that order; junction bases with no gene match: 11. This CDR3 has 16 amino acids. Germline CDR1 reads MNHEY; CDR2 reads SVGAGI. The DNA of the CDR3 is TGTGCCAGCAGTTACTCCGCGGGGGTCGCACGGGGTACGCAGTATTTT. Translated, it gives CASSYSAGVARGTQYF.

In this sample, this clonotype turned up a few times. The chain recombines TRBV7-2 with TRBJ1-2; 9 positions agree with TRBD1. The J segment lost 6 bases and the V segment lost 5 bases, leaving 10 bases of the junction unmatched. The CDR3 has 15 residues. The germline V gene encodes CDR1 SGHTA and CDR2 FQGNSA. The CDR3 sequence is CASSPIQGALNGYTF. CDR3 coding DNA: TGTGCCAGCAGCCCAATACAGGGGGCGCTTAATGGCTACACCTTC.

This clonotype showed up many times. V usage is TRBV7-6 and J usage is TRBJ2-3, with TRBD1 identical over 7 bases. The CDR3 totals 17 residues. J lost 2 bases, V lost 4 bases, and 12 bases had no gene match. CDR1 and CDR2 from the germline V gene are SGHVS and FNYEAQ. The CDR3 coding sequence is TGTGCCAGCAGCTCGACCATCCGGGACAGATACACAGATACGCAGTATTTT. Amino acid sequence: CASSSTIRDRYTDTQYF.

A few counts support this clonotype. The V gene is TRBV6-8, the J gene TRBJ1-3, with D possibly being TRBD1 (5 bases). V lost 5 bases and J 0 bases, leaving 20 bases between the germline ends. Germline values: CDR1 MNHGY, CDR2 SAAAGT. There are 18 residues in the CDR3. The CDR3 DNA follows: TGTGCCAGCAGTCAGTTCAGCGGGACCGCGAGCTCTGGAAACACCATATATTTT. This sequence encodes CASSQFSGTASSGNTIYF.

The rearrangement links TRBV15 to TRBJ1-2; D ambiguous. The CDR3 consists of 13 residues. With 4 bases removed from V and 5 bases from J, the gap between germline ends came to 11 bases. The germline gives CDR1 LNHNV, CDR2 YYDKDF (reference sequence). The CDR3 here is CATSTYDKYGYTF. As DNA, the CDR3 is TGTGCCACCAGCACATATGACAAGTATGGCTACACCTTC.

This rearrangement joins TRBV27 to TRBJ2-1; a weak D match, TRBD2 (5 bases). This CDR3 region has 16 residues. V lost 2 bases and J lost 0, with 11 bases in between. Per germline, CDR1 MNHEY and CDR2 SMNVEV (reference sequence). CDR3 DNA sequence: TGTGCCAGCAGTTTAGGGGAGCCGAGCTCCTACAATGAGCAGTTCTTC. This sequence encodes CASSLGEPSSYNEQFF.

This clonotype appeared a few times. The rearrangement links TRBV9 to TRBJ2-3; tentatively, D is TRBD1 or TRBD2 (5 bases each). V shed 4 bases and J shed 2 bases, with 14 bases lying between them. CDR1 is SGDLS and CDR2 is YYNGEE in the germline V gene. The CDR3 runs 15 residues. As DNA, the CDR3 is TGTGCCAGCAGCCCTCGGGACGGTGACACAGATACGCAGTATTTT. It specifies CASSPRDGDTDTQYF.

The rearrangement links TRBV6-1 to TRBJ1-6, with D tentatively TRBD1 (6 bases). The CDR3 covers 16 residues. V dropped 0 bases and J dropped 4 bases, with 10 bases sitting between them. Germline V gives CDR1 MNHNS, CDR2 SASEGT. CDR3 region: CASSEAWTEYNSPLHF. The CDR3 region has the DNA TGTGCCAGCAGTGAAGCGTGGACAGAATATAATTCACCCCTCCACTTT.

The table lists this clonotype with many counts. The chain couples TRBV7-6 to TRBJ2-3; 7 nucleotides agree with TRBD1. V dropped 1 base and J dropped 6; count of bases not matched to a gene: 10. The CDR3 consists of 16 residues. The germline V gene encodes CDR1 SGHVS and CDR2 FNYEAQ. The CDR3 DNA is TGTGCCAGCAGCTTAGACCCCGGGACAGTCTCCGATACGCAGTATTTT. It translates to CASSLDPGTVSDTQYF.

The chain combines TRBV6-1 with TRBJ2-1, with 8 positions matching TRBD2. CDR3 size: 17 residues. The V gene's germline CDR1 is MNHNS and CDR2 SASEGT. The ends lost 4 bases at V and 7 bases at J; junction bases unmatched: 15. DNA of the CDR3: TGTGCCAGCAGTGTTGATAGCGGGGTAGCTGGGATAAATGAGCAGTTCTTC. It encodes CASSVDSGVAGINEQFF.

The chain recombines TRBV15 with TRBJ2-5, with D tentatively TRBD1 (5 bases). The CDR3 spans 17 residues. Germline V gene sequence: CDR1 LNHNV, CDR2 YYDKDF (reference sequence). Trimming took off 5 bases at V and 1 base at J, with 20 bases between the two ends. The CDR3 DNA reads as TGTGCCACCAGCTTACAGGCCGCCAAGAGTTTCCAAGAGACCCAGTACTTC. Residues: CATSLQAAKSFQETQYF.

The chain combines TRBV10-2 with TRBJ2-2, with 7 nucleotides matching TRBD2. Germline lookup yields CDR1 WSHSY and CDR2 SAAADI. This CDR3 has 16 amino acids. With 10 bases clipped from V and 2 bases from J, the junction kept 13 bases outside the gene matches. CDR3 amino acids: CANSSDGGLNTGELFF. The CDR3 DNA reads TGCGCCAACAGCTCCGACGGGGGGTTAAACACCGGGGAGCTGTTTTTT.

This clonotype was recorded at least ten times. The chain has TRBV7-6 and TRBJ2-1; TRBD2 matches 7 bases. V dropped 4 bases and J dropped 5; count of bases not matched to a gene: 11. The CDR3 contains 16 residues. Germline CDR1 reads SGHVS; CDR2 reads FNYEAQ. For the CDR3, the DNA is TGTGCCAGCAGCTCCATGGGAAGCGGGAAAGACAATGAGCAGTTCTTC. It codes for CASSSMGSGKDNEQFF.